The entry below describes one T cell receptor beta chain. The antigen is undetermined. Trimming took off 0 bases at V and 0 bases at J, with 10 bases between the two ends. The CDR3 covers 15 residues. Per the germline V gene, CDR1 is SGHRS and CDR2 is YFSETQ. The data stem from a study of OX40 agonist ivuxolimab in advanced cancers. At the level of the study: Eligibility admitted prior anti-PD-1, anti-PD-L1 or anti-CTLA-4 therapy; around 41% had some.

Study observations and caveats: CD8+ T cells showed, on average, more clonal expansion than CD4+ cells.

TCRdb's copy holds only in-frame clones and misses some; the assay was immunoSEQ multiplex PCR. The sample contains 69,000 or so clones, roughly 80% of which appear only once. No patient had autoimmune disease or received systemic immunosuppression. The origin of this receptor is an adult with an advanced solid tumor such as melanoma, head and neck, liver or kidney cancer. V gene TRBV5-1 combines with J gene TRBJ2-7, with unresolved D. Here the sequenced sample was CD4+ or CD8+ T cells sorted from blood, taken in a trial of the OX40 agonist ivuxolimab. The chain's CDR3 is CASSLEVATSYEQYF. The CDR3, as DNA: TGCGCCAGCAGCTTGGAGGTCGCCACCTCCTACGAGCAGTACTTC.